One TCR beta chain is described in this entry. V lost 8 bases and J lost 4; bases outside the gene matches: 8. The CDR3 runs to 14 residues. Germline assignment: CDR1 KGHSH and CDR2 LQKENI. Assay used: immunoSEQ multiplex PCR; TCRdb lists only in-frame clones, some missing. The table has some 150,000 clones, 75% to 85% seen once. The data derive from a study of blood T cell repertoires in COVID-19. Study as a whole: Sites in the United States, Italy and Spain provided acute and convalescent COVID-19 samples.

The material sequenced was peripheral blood. V usage is TRBV18 and J usage is TRBJ1-1; 9 nucleotides line up with TRBD1. The source of this sequence is a woman older than 75 with acute or convalescent COVID-19. CDR3 amino acids: CASTSTGGPTEAFF. CDR3 DNA: TGTGCCAGCACGAGTACAGGGGGCCCCACTGAAGCTTTCTTT.